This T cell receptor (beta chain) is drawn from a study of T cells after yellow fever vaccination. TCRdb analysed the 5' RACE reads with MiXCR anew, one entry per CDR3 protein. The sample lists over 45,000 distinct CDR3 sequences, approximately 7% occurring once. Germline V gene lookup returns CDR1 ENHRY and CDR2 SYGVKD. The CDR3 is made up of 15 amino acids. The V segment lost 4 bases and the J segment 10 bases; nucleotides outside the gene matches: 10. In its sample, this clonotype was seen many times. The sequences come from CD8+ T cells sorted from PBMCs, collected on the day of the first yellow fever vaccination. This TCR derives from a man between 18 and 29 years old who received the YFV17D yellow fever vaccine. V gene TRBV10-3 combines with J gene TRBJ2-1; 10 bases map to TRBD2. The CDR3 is CAISAGTSEVTEQFF. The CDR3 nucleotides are TGTGCCATCAGTGCGGGGACTAGCGAGGTCACGGAGCAGTTCTTC.